This T cell receptor (beta chain) was sequenced during a study of blood T cell repertoires in COVID-19. Looking at the study overall: From T cells, B-cell-depleted T cells, or PBMCs came the material, which was cDNA or gDNA.

Seattle participants joined during active infection and were tracked over time. Method: immunoSEQ multiplex PCR; TCRdb's copy keeps in-frame clones and lacks some. The sample lists about 370,000 clones; around 90% were seen once. V was pared by 2 bases and J by 4 bases, with 7 bases of the junction left unmatched. The CDR3 spans 16 residues. Germline V CDR1 and CDR2: LNHDA, SQIVND (reference sequence). This sequence joins TRBV19 and TRBJ2-1; 8 nucleotides line up with TRBD2. The receptor was derived from a woman aged 25 to 39 with COVID-19, enrolled during active disease. Sequencing was performed on peripheral blood. CDR3 sequence: CASSISSGTLYNEQFF. CDR3 DNA sequence: TGTGCCAGTAGTATAAGTAGCGGGACTCTTTACAATGAGCAGTTCTTC.